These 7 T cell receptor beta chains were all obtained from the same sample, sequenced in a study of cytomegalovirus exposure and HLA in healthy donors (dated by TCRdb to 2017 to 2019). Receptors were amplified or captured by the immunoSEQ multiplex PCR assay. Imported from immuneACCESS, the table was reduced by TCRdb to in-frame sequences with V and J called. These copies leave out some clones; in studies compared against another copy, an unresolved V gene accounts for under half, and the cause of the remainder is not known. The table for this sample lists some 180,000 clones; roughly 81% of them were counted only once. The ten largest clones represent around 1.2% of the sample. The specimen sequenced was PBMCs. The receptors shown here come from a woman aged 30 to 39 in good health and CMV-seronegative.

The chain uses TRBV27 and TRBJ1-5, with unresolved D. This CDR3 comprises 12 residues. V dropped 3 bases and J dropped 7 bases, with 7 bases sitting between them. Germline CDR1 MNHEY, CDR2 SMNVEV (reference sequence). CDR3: CASSFTGQPQHF. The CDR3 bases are TGTGCCAGCAGTTTTACCGGGCAGCCCCAGCATTTT.

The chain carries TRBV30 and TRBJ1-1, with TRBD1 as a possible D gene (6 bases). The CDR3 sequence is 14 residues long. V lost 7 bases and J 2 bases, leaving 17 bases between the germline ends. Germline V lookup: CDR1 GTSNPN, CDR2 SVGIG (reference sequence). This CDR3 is CASQGQVPNTEAFF. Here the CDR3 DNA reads TGTGCCTCACAGGGTCAAGTTCCCAACACTGAAGCTTTCTTT.

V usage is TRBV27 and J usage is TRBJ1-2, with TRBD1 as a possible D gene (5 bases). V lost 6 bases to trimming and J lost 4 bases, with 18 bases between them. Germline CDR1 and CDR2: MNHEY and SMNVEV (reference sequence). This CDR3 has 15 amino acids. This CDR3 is CASSPSQGFVYGYTF. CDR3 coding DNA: TGTGCCAGCAGCCCATCTCAGGGTTTCGTCTATGGCTACACCTTC.

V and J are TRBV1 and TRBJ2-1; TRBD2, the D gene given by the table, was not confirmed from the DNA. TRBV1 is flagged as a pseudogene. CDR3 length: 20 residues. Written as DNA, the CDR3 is TGCACCAGCAGCCAGGATCTCCTAGCTAGCGGGGGTCTTGTGGACAATGAGCAGTTCTTC. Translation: CTSSQDLLASGGLVDNEQFF.

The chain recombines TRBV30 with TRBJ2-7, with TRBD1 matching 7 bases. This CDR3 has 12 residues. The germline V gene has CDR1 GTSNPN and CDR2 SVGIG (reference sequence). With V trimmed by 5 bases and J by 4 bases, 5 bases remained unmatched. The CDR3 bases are TGTGCCTGGGGGGGACAGTTATACGAGCAGTACTTC. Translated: CAWGGQLYEQYF.

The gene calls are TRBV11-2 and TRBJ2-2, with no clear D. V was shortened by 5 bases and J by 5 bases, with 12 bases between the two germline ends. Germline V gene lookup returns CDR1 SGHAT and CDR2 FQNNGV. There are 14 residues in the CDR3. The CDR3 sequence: CASSTRQATGELFF. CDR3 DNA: TGTGCCAGCAGCACCCGGCAGGCGACCGGGGAGCTGTTTTTT.

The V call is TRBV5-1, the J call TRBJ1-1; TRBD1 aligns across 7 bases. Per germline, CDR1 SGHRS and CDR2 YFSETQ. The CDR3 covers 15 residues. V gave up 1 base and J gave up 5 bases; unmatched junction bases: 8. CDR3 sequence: CASSLKLAGGTEAFF. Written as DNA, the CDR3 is TGCGCCAGCAGCTTGAAGTTGGCAGGGGGGACTGAAGCTTTCTTT.